The clone carrying this TCR beta chain appeared many times. Antigen: not known. The record originates from a study of Graves' ophthalmopathy and Graves' hyperthyroidism. Broader study findings: A majority of expanded thyroid clonotypes exceeding 0.001 frequency were likewise present in blood.

This CDR3 is built from 15 residues. Germline CDR1 reads SGHTA; CDR2 reads FQGNSA. V lost 5 bases to trimming and J lost 2 bases; unmatched junction nucleotides: 6. RNA transcripts provided the template for amplifying TCR beta CDR3 regions. HTBI-primed RT-PCR formed the first round, and a multiplex PCR formed the second. TCRdb ran MiXCR on the multiplex PCR reads and lists one entry per CDR3 protein. The data contain around 590,000 distinct CDR3 sequences, roughly 40% of them singletons. Other autoimmune diseases, uncontrolled infections, pregnancy or lactation led to the exclusion of patients. The genes are TRBV7-2 and TRBJ2-7; 10 bases are a match to TRBD2. The sample was peripheral blood or thyroid tissue (not recorded which). This receptor was identified in an adult man with Graves' hyperthyroidism. CDR3 protein: CASSHVAGGTYEQYF. The CDR3, as DNA: TGTGCCAGCAGCCACGTAGCGGGGGGAACCTACGAGCAGTACTTC.